This TCR beta chain was sequenced during a study of blood T cell repertoires in COVID-19. Study overall: COVID-19 samples from acute and convalescent phases originated in the United States, Italy and Spain. PBMCs, B-cell-depleted T cells, or T cells were the source of the cDNA or gDNA that made up the material.

Under the authors' procedure: Nucleated cell number was recorded as an estimate derived from reference gene primer amplification. The table came from immunoSEQ multiplex PCR; TCRdb's copy has only in-frame clones and leaves some out. The V and J calls and the clone size are those of that table, but D and trimming were determined from the DNA. Here the sample spans 100,000 to 150,000 clones, over 60% being singletons. This clone was seen only a few times. The germline V and J ends were trimmed by 5 bases and 9 bases, with 11 bases remaining between them. Germline assignment: CDR1 SEHNR and CDR2 FQNEAQ (reference sequence). This CDR3 comprises 12 residues.

The chain recombines TRBV7-9 with TRBJ1-5; D is undetermined. The source material was peripheral blood. The TCR originated in a man aged 35 to 55 with active or convalescent COVID-19. CDR3 bases: TGTGCCAGCAGCCCTCTTGCCGGGCCCCAGCATTTT. Translation: CASSPLAGPQHF.